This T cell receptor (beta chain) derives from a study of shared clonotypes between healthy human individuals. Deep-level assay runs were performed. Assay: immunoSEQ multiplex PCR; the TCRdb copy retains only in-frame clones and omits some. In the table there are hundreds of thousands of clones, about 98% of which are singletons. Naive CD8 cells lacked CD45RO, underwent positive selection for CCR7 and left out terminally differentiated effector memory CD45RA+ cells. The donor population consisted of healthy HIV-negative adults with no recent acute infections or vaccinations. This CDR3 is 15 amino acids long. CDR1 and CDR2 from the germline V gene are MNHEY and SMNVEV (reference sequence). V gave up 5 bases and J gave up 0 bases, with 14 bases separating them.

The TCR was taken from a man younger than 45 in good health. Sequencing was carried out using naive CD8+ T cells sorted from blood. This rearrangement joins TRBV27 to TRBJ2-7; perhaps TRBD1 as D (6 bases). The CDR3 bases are TGTGCCAGCAGTGAATTACAGGGTGACTCCTACGAGCAGTACTTC. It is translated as CASSELQGDSYEQYF.